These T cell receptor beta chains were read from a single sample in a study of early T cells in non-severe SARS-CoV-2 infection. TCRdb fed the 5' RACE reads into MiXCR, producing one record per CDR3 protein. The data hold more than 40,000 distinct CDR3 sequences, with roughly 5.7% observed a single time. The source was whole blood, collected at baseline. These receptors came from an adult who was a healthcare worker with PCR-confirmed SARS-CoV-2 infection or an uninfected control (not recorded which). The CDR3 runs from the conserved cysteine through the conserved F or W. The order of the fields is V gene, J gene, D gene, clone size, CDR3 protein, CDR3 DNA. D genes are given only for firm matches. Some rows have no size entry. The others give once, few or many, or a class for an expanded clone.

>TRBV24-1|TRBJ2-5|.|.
CATSDPNPGQETQYF
TGTGCCACCAGTGATCCAAATCCCGGACAAGAGACCCAGTACTTC
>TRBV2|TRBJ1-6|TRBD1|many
CASSLRTGANSPLHF
TGTGCCAGCAGTCTTCGGACAGGGGCTAATTCACCCCTCCACTTT
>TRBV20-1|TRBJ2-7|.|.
CSARVAGSSYEQYF
TGCAGTGCTAGAGTGGCGGGAAGCTCCTACGAGCAGTACTTC
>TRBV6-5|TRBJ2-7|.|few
CASSSPQGRGSYEQYF
TGTGCCAGCAGTTCACCTCAGGGCAGGGGCTCCTACGAGCAGTACTTC
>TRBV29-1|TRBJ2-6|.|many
CSVALAFSSGANVLTF
TGCAGCGTTGCTCTAGCATTCAGCTCTGGGGCCAACGTCCTGACTTTC
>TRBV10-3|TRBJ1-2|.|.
CAISEGEGVYGYTF
TGTGCCATCAGTGAGGGAGAGGGGGTCTATGGCTACACCTTC
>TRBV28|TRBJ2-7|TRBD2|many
CASTPGLARKRRAYYEQYF
TGTGCCAGCACACCGGGACTAGCAAGAAAGCGAAGGGCCTACTACGAGCAGTACTTC
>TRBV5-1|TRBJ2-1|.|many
CASSPGASAYNEQFF
TGCGCCAGCAGCCCTGGGGCTAGCGCGTACAATGAGCAGTTCTTC
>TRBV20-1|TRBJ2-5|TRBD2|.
CSASSSGLAGGETQYF
TGCAGTGCCAGCAGTTCGGGACTAGCGGGAGGGGAGACCCAGTACTTC
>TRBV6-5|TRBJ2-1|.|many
CASSYGRFGNEQFF
TGTGCCAGCAGTTACGGTCGGTTTGGTAATGAGCAGTTCTTC
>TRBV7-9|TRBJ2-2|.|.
CASSDTGGIGELFF
TGTGCCAGCAGCGACACCGGAGGGATCGGGGAGCTGTTTTTT
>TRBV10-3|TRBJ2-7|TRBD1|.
CAISSQGDSSEQYF
TGTGCCATCAGTTCCCAGGGGGATTCCTCCGAGCAGTACTTC
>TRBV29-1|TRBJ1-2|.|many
CSVEGSLGDGYTF
TGCAGCGTTGAGGGCAGCCTCGGGGATGGCTACACCTTC
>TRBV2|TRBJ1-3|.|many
CASSELWSPTSGNTIYF
TGTGCCAGCAGTGAACTCTGGTCACCAACCTCTGGAAACACCATATATTTT
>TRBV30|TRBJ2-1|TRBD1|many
CAWSVLDREYNEQFF
TGTGCCTGGAGTGTACTGGACAGGGAGTACAATGAGCAGTTCTTC
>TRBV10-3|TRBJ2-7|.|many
CAIGAADEQYF
TGTGCCATCGGGGCGGCGGACGAGCAGTACTTC
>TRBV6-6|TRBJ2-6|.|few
CASSLQPSGANVLTF
TGTGCCAGCAGCCTTCAGCCCTCTGGGGCCAACGTCCTGACTTTC
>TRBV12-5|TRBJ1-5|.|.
CASGTLGGNNQPQHF
TGTGCTAGTGGTACCCTAGGAGGGAACAATCAGCCCCAGCATTTT